This T cell receptor (beta chain) emerged from a study of cytomegalovirus exposure and HLA in healthy donors (dated by TCRdb to about 2017). The study in broad terms: In an earlier analysis of about 560 of the donors, 250 to 350 Gb of sequence data and 117 million unique TCR beta sequences from about 180 million T cells were reported. About 300 gigabases of sequencing data and 75 million to 85 million unique TCR sequences made up an early release that covered approximately 620 HLA-typed donors. Of the 300 to 500 genotyped donors, 65% to 90% were placed in the genetic ancestry cluster associated with self-reported Caucasian donors. The study was designed to test whether signatures of past pathogen exposure could be identified by cataloging public T cell receptors. The study profiled the T cell repertoires of approximately 700 subjects by immunosequencing and related them to cytomegalovirus serostatus. Along with the roughly 610-subject first cohort, a separate validation cohort of roughly 110 different subjects was used. To predict cytomegalovirus infection status, the study brought together high-throughput TCR immunosequencing, statistical association of individual TCRs with disease status, and machine learning. A later analysis re-analyzed previously published TCR beta repertoires from 666 donors and added high-resolution HLA genotyping to study TCR occurrence patterns. Rather than drawing on any new phenotypic data, the later analysis identified candidate immune exposures from TCR beta sequences and the way those sequences occurred across donors. In an earlier analysis of more than 550 of the donors, high-throughput TCR beta sequencing was used to judge whether each TCR beta V gene segment behaved as functional or pseudogenic. Alongside the repertoire data, information on donor age, sex, ethnicity and CMV serostatus was compiled. A later genetic analysis took genome-wide SNP genotypes for about 65% of the roughly 670 donors and used that subset as a discovery cohort. All discovery cohort repertoires had been generated using a single sequencing platform. Class I and class II HLA loci were covered by the typing at four-digit resolution. The number of donors typed differed by locus, with about 629-630 for A, B, C, DRB1 and DQB1, more than 500 for DQA1, 600 to 610 for DPA1, and around 460 for DPB1. Several DR-DQ haplotypes were handled as single units for association and clustering, since linkage in the cohort was strong. Across 300 to 400 genotyped donors of the cohort, an average of about 220,000 unique TCR beta nucleotide sequences per donor were sequenced, and roughly 20% of those sequences were non-productive. General conclusions and limits of the study: The authors suggested that the approach could potentially be generalized to other disease states and immunological phenotypes. Most TCR sequences were seen in very few donors, while some public TCRs were found in many individuals. Sequencing depth was assumed to be roughly uniform across donors in the presence/absence analyses, though that assumption may not hold. The classifier was reported to diagnose cytomegalovirus status with high specificity and sensitivity in both the original and validation cohorts. According to a later analysis, TCR association rates differed among HLA loci, with DRB1 alleles showing the most associated TCRs and HLA-C alleles showing the fewest. Because the 87-base-pair reads could not distinguish some IMGT-functional V segments, including TRBV6-2 and TRBV6-3, those segments were excluded. A few of the identified cytomegalovirus-associated TCR beta chains were confirmed in vitro to be specific for cytomegalovirus antigens. Broadly in line with IMGT annotations, most TCR beta V segments showed up in productive rearrangements about 90% or about 30% of the time in an earlier analysis of approximately 600 of the donors. The study gave a list of about 150 TCR beta chains associated with cytomegalovirus. Only TCR beta chains were sequenced in this cohort, and the absence of alpha or paired-chain data limited detectable features. Most CMV-associated TCR beta chains appeared to be HLA-restricted in a later analysis, and the HLA associations seemed to be driven largely by CMV exposure. Because counts were too low, seventeen rarely observed V segments, including chromosome 9 orphons, were excluded from the earlier analysis of 587 of the donors. V-gene and J-gene trimming of TCR beta chains was associated with a missense DCLRE1C variant in a later genetic analysis, and the association was replicated in an independent cohort. Correlated functional status among segregating V segments might reflect linkage disequilibrium, but an unknown experimental factor could not be ruled out. The only immune exposure information available for the cohort was CMV serostatus. In a later genetic analysis, fewer N-insertions in productive TCRs were reported among donors in an Asian-associated ancestry cluster than the approximately 630-donor mean. In a later analysis, several top co-occurrence clusters were reported to appear linked to parvovirus B19, influenza, CMV and Epstein-Barr virus. A further reported finding was that TCR beta sequences accurately predicted the HLA-A and HLA-B alleles for most subjects in the first cohort. Strong co-occurrence of HLA alleles, especially DR and DQ, made assigning TCR associations to individual alleles difficult. In a later analysis, HLA-associated TCR beta chains were found to be more clonally expanded and to have lower generation probabilities than equally common non-associated chains. In a later analysis, over 15,000 TCR beta sequences were associated with specific HLA alleles at a false discovery rate of 0.05. Because HLA typing was unavailable for some donors at each locus, only the typed subset was used in association tests. A cluster of highly shared sequence variants was judged likely to represent a technical artifact of the sequencing pipeline.

The cohort comprised 710 or so healthy bone marrow donors. At the time of sampling, all cohort members were nominally healthy, though unrecorded immune exposures were likely present. The donor was CMV seronegative and belonged to the group of under 400 seronegative cohort members. Every donor gave a peripheral blood sample, and the peripheral blood mononuclear cells from that sample were used for TCR beta sequencing. The Qiagen DNeasy Blood Extraction Kit was used to extract genomic DNA from the blood cell samples. CDR3 length: 16 amino acids, cysteine to phenylalanine. Just CDR3 DNA is preserved here, 48 bases in frame from base 1. Via the germline V gene, CDR1 is SGHRS and CDR2 YFSETQ. The V end gives up 0 bases and the J end 6 bases, leaving 9 bases in the junction not matched to a gene. The library was produced with the immunoSEQ multiplex PCR assay. The multiplex PCR relied on a mix of 60 forward primers for TCR Vbeta segments and 13 reverse primers for TCR Jbeta segments. The CDR3 region of rearranged TCR beta genes was amplified from genomic DNA by a multiplex PCR assay. The amplified TCR beta libraries were sequenced on the Illumina HiSeq System as 87-base-pair reads. Regarding the original processing steps: Across the 670 or so repertoires, a later analysis counted approximately 83 million unique TCR beta chains, some 11 million of which were shared by at least two donors. Raw reads were error-corrected and collapsed into unique sequences by a nearest-neighbor algorithm in which closely related sequences were merged to remove PCR and sequencing errors. V, D and J gene segments were assigned by aligning CDR3 sequences to IMGT reference sequences. For a sequence to be retained, a match of at least six nucleotides was required to both a V gene segment and a J gene segment. Rearrangements were classified as productive when the CDR3 lacked stop codons and remained in frame with V and J, and all other rearrangements were classified as non-productive. Following IMGT convention, CDR3 was defined as the stretch from the second conserved V-encoded cysteine to the conserved J-encoded phenylalanine. Sequences without an unambiguous match to a single V gene segment were excluded from the earlier analysis of 450 to 750 of the donors. In an earlier analysis of around 600 of the donors, V segments were called functional above 56.7% productive rearrangements and were called segregating when the between-donor standard deviation exceeded 5%. A statistical classification framework was built for diagnosing cytomegalovirus status from the catalog of TCR beta chain sequences. V and J gene assignment, in a later analysis, came from comparing TCR nucleotide sequences with IMGT/GENE-DB human TR gene sequences. Using the TCRdist pipeline, a later analysis assigned CDR3 sequences along with most-parsimonious VDJ recombination scenarios. In a later analysis, each TCR beta chain was defined by its CDR3 amino acid sequence together with its V-gene family, and reads lacking a unique V-gene family were excluded. A later analysis removed nearly 600 highly shared, low-generation-probability nucleotide sequences to deal with suspected cross-contamination and a sequencing artifact. In a later analysis, a clonal expansion index for each public chain was calculated from normalized within-repertoire ranks of inferred template counts. Generation probabilities in a later analysis came from a VDJ recombination model fitted to out-of-frame rearrangements, and those results were checked against IGoR. In a later analysis, hypergeometric tests were used to score TCR-TCR, TCR-HLA and TCR-CMV co-occurrence, with a repertoire-size bias correction applied to TCR pairs. False discovery rates were estimated in a later analysis by permuting HLA or CMV assignments 20 times. In a later analysis, co-occurring TCRs were grouped with DBSCAN, and TCRdist sequence similarity was added when clustering was performed within HLA-allele-positive subsets. Repertoires with fewer than 30,000 or more than 120,000 public chains, plus five repertoires with anomalous nucleotide sharing, were excluded from co-occurrence clustering. TCRdb took this table from immuneACCESS and kept in-frame rearrangements with V and J called. Such tables lack part of the clones; where checked against another copy, unresolved V genes explain under half of the gap, and the rest is unexplained. Clone size and V and J calls were adopted from that table, with D and trimming inferred from the DNA. The sample includes approximately 130,000 clones, with about 74% observed a single time. Clones ranked in the top ten supply roughly 3.6% of the sample.

A word on this clone: Its antigen is currently not known. Per-base quality was not reported, and no clone a single base away is much larger than it.

This receptor chain uses TRBV5-1 and TRBJ1-3; 7 of the junction bases match TRBD1. The origin of this receptor is a young man in good health and CMV-seronegative. Material: PBMCs. The DNA reads as follows: TGCGCCAGCAGCTTGGAGGGACAGCCTTTCGAAAACACCATATATTTT. This is translated as CASSLEGQPFENTIYF.